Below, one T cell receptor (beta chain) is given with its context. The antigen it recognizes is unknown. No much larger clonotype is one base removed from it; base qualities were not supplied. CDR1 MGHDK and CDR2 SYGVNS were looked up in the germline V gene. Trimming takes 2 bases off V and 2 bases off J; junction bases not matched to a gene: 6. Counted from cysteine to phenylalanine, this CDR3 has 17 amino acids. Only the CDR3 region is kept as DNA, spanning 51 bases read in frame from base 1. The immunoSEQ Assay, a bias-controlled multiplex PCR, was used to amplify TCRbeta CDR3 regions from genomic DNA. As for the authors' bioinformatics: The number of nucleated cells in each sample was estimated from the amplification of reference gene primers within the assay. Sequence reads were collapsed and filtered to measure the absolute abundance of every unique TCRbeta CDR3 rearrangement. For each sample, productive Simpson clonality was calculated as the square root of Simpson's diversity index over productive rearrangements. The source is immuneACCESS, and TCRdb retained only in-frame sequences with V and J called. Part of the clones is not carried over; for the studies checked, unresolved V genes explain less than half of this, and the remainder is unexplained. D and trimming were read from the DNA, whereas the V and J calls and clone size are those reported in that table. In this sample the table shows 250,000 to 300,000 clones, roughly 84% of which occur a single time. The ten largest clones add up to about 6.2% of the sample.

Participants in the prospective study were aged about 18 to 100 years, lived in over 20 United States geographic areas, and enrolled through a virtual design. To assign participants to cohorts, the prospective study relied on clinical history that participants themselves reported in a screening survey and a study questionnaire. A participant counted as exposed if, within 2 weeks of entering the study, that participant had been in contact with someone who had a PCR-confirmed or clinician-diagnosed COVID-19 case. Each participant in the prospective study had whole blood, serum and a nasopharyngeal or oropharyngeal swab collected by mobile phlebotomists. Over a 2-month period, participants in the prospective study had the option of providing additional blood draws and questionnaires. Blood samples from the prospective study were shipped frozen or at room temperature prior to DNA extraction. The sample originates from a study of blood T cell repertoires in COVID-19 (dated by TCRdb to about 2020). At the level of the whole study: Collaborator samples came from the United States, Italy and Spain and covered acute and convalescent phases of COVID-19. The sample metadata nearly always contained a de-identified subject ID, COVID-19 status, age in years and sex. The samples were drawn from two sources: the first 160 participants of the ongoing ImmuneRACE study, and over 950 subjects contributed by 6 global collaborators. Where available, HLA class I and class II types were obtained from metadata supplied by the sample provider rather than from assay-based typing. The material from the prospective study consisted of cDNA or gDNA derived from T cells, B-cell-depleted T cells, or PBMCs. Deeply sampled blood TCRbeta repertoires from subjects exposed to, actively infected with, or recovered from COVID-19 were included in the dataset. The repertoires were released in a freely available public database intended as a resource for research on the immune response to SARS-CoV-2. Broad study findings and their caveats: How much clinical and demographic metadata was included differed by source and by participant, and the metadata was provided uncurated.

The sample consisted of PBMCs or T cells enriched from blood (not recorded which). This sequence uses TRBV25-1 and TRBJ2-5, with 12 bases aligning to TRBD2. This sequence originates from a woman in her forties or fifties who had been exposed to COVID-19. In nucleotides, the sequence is TGTGCCAGCAGTGAAGCCCCTGGACTAGCGGGGCAAGAGACCCAGTACTTC. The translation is CASSEAPGLAGQETQYF. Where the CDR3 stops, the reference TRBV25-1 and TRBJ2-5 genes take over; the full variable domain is EADIYQTPRYLVIGTGKKITLECSQTMGHDKMYWYQQDPGMELHLIHYSYGVNSTEKGDLSSESTVSRIRTEHFPLTLESARPSHTSQYLCASSEAPGLAGQETQYFGPGTRLLVL.